These 7 T cell receptor beta chains came from one sample sequenced in a study of hypomethylating agent response in myelodysplastic syndrome. The data were produced by immunoSEQ multiplex PCR, yet TCRdb's version contains in-frame clones alone and is incomplete. The sample includes roughly 4,700 clones, 75% to 90% of them seen just once. Specimen: bone marrow, collected before or after starting hypomethylating agent treatment for myelodysplastic syndrome (not recorded which). Source of these receptors: a human donor with myelodysplastic syndrome.

This chain uses TRBV18 with TRBJ2-3; 9 positions agree with TRBD2. Trimming cost V 2 bases and J 4 bases; bases outside gene matches: 1. CDR1 and CDR2 (germline): KGHSH, LQKENI. The CDR3 has 14 amino acids. The CDR3 loop reads CASSPLAGADTQYF. The CDR3 DNA reads as TGTGCCAGCTCACCATTAGCGGGAGCAGATACGCAGTATTTT.

The chain is built from TRBV5-3 and TRBJ2-1, with 9 bases lining up with TRBD1. TRBV5-3 is marked as an open reading frame, function uncertain. V dropped 4 bases and J dropped 9; count of bases not matched to a gene: 20. The CDR3 is 18 amino acids. Written as DNA, the CDR3 is TGTGCCAGAAGCCCCGTAAAACCGGGACAGGGAGATTTGGGTGAGCAGTTCTTC. This sequence encodes CARSPVKPGQGDLGEQFF.

This clone was recorded once. This chain uses TRBV2 with TRBJ1-5; unclear D gene. This CDR3 comprises 16 residues. The V end lost 3 bases, the J end lost 0 bases, and 12 bases lay between the germline ends. CDR1 is SNHLY, CDR2 FYNNEI, per germline. CDR3 DNA: TGTGCCAGCAGTGACCCAACGGGAGGTAGCAATCAGCCCCAGCATTTT. This gives the protein CASSDPTGGSNQPQHF.

The chain carries TRBV5-6 and TRBJ2-1; 13 nucleotides agree with TRBD2. The V and J ends lost 4 bases and 3 bases, in that order; junction bases with no gene match: 4. The CDR3 has 16 amino acids. The germline V gene encodes CDR1 SGHDT and CDR2 YYEEEE. CDR3 nucleotides: TGTGCCAGCAGCGATGGGACTAGCGGGGACTACAATGAGCAGTTCTTC. Protein product: CASSDGTSGDYNEQFF.

The genes are TRBV4-1 and TRBJ2-7; the D gene is possibly TRBD2 (6 bases). V was shortened by 1 base and J by 2 bases, with 15 bases between the two germline ends. Per the germline V gene, CDR1 is MGHRA and CDR2 is YSYEKL. CDR3 length: 16 amino acids. Written as DNA, the CDR3 is TGCGCCAGCAGCCAAGCTCCGGGACTTGTGACCTACGAGCAGTACTTC. Amino acid sequence: CASSQAPGLVTYEQYF.

This chain links TRBV27 with TRBJ1-3; TRBD1 might be the D (6 bases). Trimming took 4 bases from V and 4 from J, leaving 14 bases between them. This CDR3 region has 15 residues. The germline V gene has CDR1 MNHEY and CDR2 SMNVEV (reference sequence). In nucleotides, the CDR3 is TGTGCCAGCAGTTCGGGACAACCGGGAGGAAACACCATATATTTT. Encoded protein: CASSSGQPGGNTIYF.

V gene TRBV9 combines with J gene TRBJ2-1; 12 bases are shared with TRBD2. The germline CDR1 and CDR2 sequences are SGDLS and YYNGEE. The trim removed 4 bases at V and 0 bases at J, leaving 14 bases unmatched. CDR3 length equals 20 residues. The CDR3 DNA reads as TGTGCCAGCAGCACTACTGGTGGGACTAGCGGGCTAAGCTCCTACAATGAGCAGTTCTTC. Translation gives CASSTTGGTSGLSSYNEQFF.